This T cell receptor (beta chain) was observed in a study of T cell responses to AZD1222 COVID-19 vaccine. Study in general: Whether given at about 4 or about 12 weeks, second doses were pooled. Study-wide points: The peak T cell response came first, and repertoires were sampled only after it. CD4 TCRs covered the whole spike, strongest at regions 160-218 and 743-854.

Data came from immunoSEQ multiplex PCR; TCRdb stores just in-frame clones and leaves some out. Altogether approximately 130,000 clones are present, 93% being singletons, with the ten largest covering more than 0.7%. The germline V gene has CDR1 LNHDA and CDR2 SQIVND (reference sequence). The CDR3 runs 14 residues. Between the trimmed V and J ends, which lost 3 bases and 2 bases, there was a span of 10 bases. With regard to this clone: No antigen is known for it.

V gene TRBV19 combines with J gene TRBJ1-2; D gene unclear. This TCR was recovered from an adult in good health. Material: peripheral blood, obtained on day 0 of AZD1222 vaccination. The CDR3 DNA reads TGTGCCAGTAGTATTAACACCGGAAACTATGGCTACACCTTC. Its translation: CASSINTGNYGYTF. The full variable domain, its missing parts supplied by reference TRBV19 and TRBJ1-2, is DGGITQSPKYLFRKEGQNVTLSCEQNLNHDAMYWYRQDPGQGLRLIYYSQIVNDFQKGDIAEGYSVSREKKESFPLTVTSAQKNPTAFYLCASSINTGNYGYTFGSGTRLTVV.